The 17 T cell receptor beta chains below come from one sample, sequenced in a study of CD8+ T cells in alopecia areata. RNA was isolated and reverse transcribed to cDNA, the sequencing template. This table comes from immunoSEQ multiplex PCR, and its TCRdb copy is limited to in-frame clones, with some not included. This sample has roughly 98,000 clones, with under 70% found just once. The treatment was: oral pan-JAK inhibitor, 5-10 mg twice daily. Sample: CD8+ T cells sorted from blood, taken at week 4, from a patient treated with tofacitinib. The receptors derive from a human donor with alopecia areata.

This clone came up a few times. The V call is TRBV7-9, the J call TRBJ2-3, with D unclear. The V gene lost 5 bases and the J gene lost 6 bases, with 15 bases spanning the gap. This CDR3 has 14 amino acids. Per the germline V gene, CDR1 is SEHNR and CDR2 is FQNEAQ (reference sequence). The CDR3 DNA reads TGTGCCAGCAGCCCGGGCCAGTCGATGGATACGCAGTATTTT. Its protein product is CASSPGQSMDTQYF.

V is TRBV13 and J is TRBJ1-1; TRBD1 is a possible D gene (5 bases). This CDR3 is 15 amino acids long. Trimming took off 5 bases at V and 0 bases at J, with 13 bases between the two ends. CDR1 and CDR2 from the germline V gene are PRHDT and FYEKMQ (reference sequence). The CDR3 nucleotides read TGTGCCAGCAGCCCCCGGGGCGCTTTGAACACTGAAGCTTTCTTT. Protein product: CASSPRGALNTEAFF. Full variable domain (missing parts from reference TRBV13 and TRBJ1-1): AAGVIQSPRHLIKEKRETATLKCYPIPRHDTVYWYQQGPGQDPQFLISFYEKMQSDKGSIPDRFSAQQFSDYHSELNMSSLELGDSALYFCASSPRGALNTEAFFGQGTRLTVV.

The chain is built from TRBV27 and TRBJ2-1, with 10 bases aligning to TRBD1. The ends lost 3 bases at V and 2 bases at J; junction bases unmatched: 13. The CDR3 is 19 residues long. Germline V gene data show CDR1 as MNHEY and CDR2 as SMNVEV (reference sequence). The CDR3 is CASSFTRTGGVSAYNEQFF. The CDR3 DNA is TGTGCCAGCAGTTTCACCCGGACAGGGGGGGTATCGGCCTACAATGAGCAGTTCTTC.

The CDR3 nucleotides read TGTGCCAGCAGTGAAGCGGGGGGCACAGATACGCAGTATTTT. Its protein is CASSEAGGTDTQYF. The chain joins TRBV6-4 to TRBJ2-3, with TRBD2 identical over 8 bases. From germline, CDR1 is MRHNA and CDR2 SNTAGT. The CDR3 is made up of 14 amino acids. V trimming: 3 bases; J trimming: 1 base; junction bases outside the gene matches: 0.

This clone was seen a few times. V usage is TRBV4-1 and J usage is TRBJ2-5; D remains unclear. V lost 0 bases and J 1 base, leaving 12 bases between the germline ends. This CDR3 has 16 amino acids. Germline-derived CDR1 and CDR2 are MGHRA and YSYEKL. The CDR3 here is CASSQDSRQAQETQYF. The CDR3 DNA follows: TGCGCCAGCAGCCAAGATAGCAGACAAGCCCAAGAGACCCAGTACTTC.

This chain connects TRBV9 to TRBJ2-6, with 8 bases identical to TRBD2. This CDR3 has 16 residues. CDR1 and CDR2 from the germline V gene are SGDLS and YYNGEE. The V gene end was trimmed by 2 bases and the J gene end by 4 bases; junction bases not matched to a gene: 5. The chain's CDR3 is CASSVRGALGANVLTF. The CDR3 nucleotides are TGTGCCAGCAGCGTGCGGGGGGCACTCGGGGCCAACGTCCTGACTTTC.

V usage is TRBV30 and J usage is TRBJ1-2, with 8 bases aligning to TRBD1. J lost 7 bases, V lost 3 bases, and 10 bases had no gene match. The CDR3 sequence is 14 residues long. Germline-derived CDR1 and CDR2 are GTSNPN and SVGIG (reference sequence). CDR3 protein: CAWRHLTGGVGYTF. Here the CDR3 DNA reads TGTGCCTGGAGACACCTCACAGGGGGTGTTGGCTACACCTTC.

This clone occurred a few times. At the DNA level, this CDR3 is encoded by other sequences in the same sample as well. The chain employs TRBV5-1 and TRBJ1-1; TRBD1 is a possible D gene (5 bases). CDR1 is SGHRS and CDR2 is YFSETQ in the germline V gene. The CDR3 spans 15 residues. V lost 1 base, J lost 2 bases, and 12 bases lay in between. CDR3 DNA sequence: TGCGCCAGCAGCTTGTCGGGGACGGGTAACACTGAAGCTTTCTTT. This encodes CASSLSGTGNTEAFF.

V is TRBV18 and J is TRBJ2-3, with TRBD1 matching over 8 bases. The CDR3 consists of 16 residues. J was trimmed by 6 bases and V by 2 bases; bases with no gene match: 10. Germline CDR1 and CDR2: KGHSH and LQKENI. CDR3 residues: CASSPGQGAVFDTQYF. CDR3 nucleotide sequence: TGTGCCAGCTCACCAGGACAGGGAGCAGTGTTTGATACGCAGTATTTT.

This clone was counted a few times. The rearrangement links TRBV5-5 to TRBJ1-1; D uncertain. CDR3 length equals 14 residues. V lost 0 bases, J lost 1 base, and 7 bases lay in between. The germline V gene has CDR1 SGHKS and CDR2 YYEKEE (reference sequence). Written as DNA, the CDR3 is TGTGCCAGCAGCTTGGAGTCGTCGAACACTGAAGCTTTCTTT. Translated: CASSLESSNTEAFF.

This clone was counted only a few times. The chain combines TRBV4-1 with TRBJ2-1; weak D call: TRBD1 (5 bases). In germline, CDR1 is MGHRA, CDR2 YSYEKL. The CDR3 runs to 13 residues. V gave up 4 bases and J gave up 6 bases, with 10 bases separating them. In DNA, the CDR3 is TGCGCCAGCAGCCTCCGACAGCCCAATGAGCAGTTCTTC. Its translation: CASSLRQPNEQFF.

This clone was detected a few times. The rearrangement uses TRBV27 and TRBJ1-6, with D perhaps TRBD1 (5 bases). Germline CDR1 and CDR2: MNHEY and SMNVEV (reference sequence). CDR3 length equals 14 residues. Trimming took 6 bases from V and 7 from J, leaving 13 bases between them. CDR3 residues: CASSTGTTNSPLHF. The CDR3, as DNA: TGTGCCAGCAGCACTGGGACTACGAATTCACCCCTCCACTTT.

The V call is TRBV7-2, the J call TRBJ2-1; D assignment may be TRBD1 or TRBD2 (5 bases each). The CDR3 extends over 13 amino acids. Germline values: CDR1 SGHTA, CDR2 FQGNSA. V shed 4 bases and J shed 7 bases, with 11 bases lying between them. The CDR3 nucleotides are TGTGCCAGCAGCTCGGGACCTAATAATGAGCAGTTCTTC. It is translated as CASSSGPNNEQFF. Using reference TRBV7-2 and TRBJ2-1 for the parts outside the CDR3, the full variable domain is GAGVSQSPSNKVTEKGKDVELRCDPISGHTALYWYRQSLGQGLEFLIYFQGNSAPDKSGLPSDRFSAERTGGSVSTLTIQRTQQEDSAVYLCASSSGPNNEQFFGPGTRLTVL.

The chain carries TRBV29-1 and TRBJ1-1, with 12 bases that match TRBD1. Losses at the gene ends were 6 bases for V and 0 bases for J; bases not matched to a gene: 5. Germline values: CDR1 SQVTM, CDR2 ANQGSEA. The length of the CDR3 is 15 residues. The CDR3 protein is CSVVGTGGMNTEAFF. CDR3 nucleotides: TGCAGCGTGGTTGGGACAGGGGGCATGAACACTGAAGCTTTCTTT.

This clone was seen a few times. The chain combines TRBV27 with TRBJ1-5; 8 bases are shared with TRBD1. The CDR3 is 15 residues long. J lost 0 bases, V lost 8 bases, and 6 bases had no gene match. The V gene's germline CDR1 is MNHEY and CDR2 SMNVEV (reference sequence). The CDR3 here is CASCWTGNSNQPQHF. CDR3 DNA sequence: TGTGCCAGCTGCTGGACAGGGAATAGCAATCAGCCCCAGCATTTT.

The rearrangement uses TRBV13 and TRBJ1-1, with no clear D. Germline CDR1 and CDR2: PRHDT and FYEKMQ (reference sequence). There are 13 residues in the CDR3. V dropped 5 bases and J dropped 4 bases, with 11 bases sitting between them. The CDR3 region is CASSPLAGTEAFF. The CDR3 bases are TGTGCCAGCAGCCCTTTGGCGGGCACTGAAGCTTTCTTT.

The rearrangement links TRBV4-3 to TRBJ2-2, with 7 bases that match TRBD2. The CDR3 is 14 residues long. Germline CDR1 reads LGHNA; CDR2 reads YSLEER. The junction had 1 base not matched to a gene; V was cut back by 0 bases and J by 6 bases. In DNA, the CDR3 is TGCGCCAGCAGCCAAGATGCGGGAGCCGGGGAGCTGTTTTTT. Protein sequence: CASSQDAGAGELFF.